The clone carrying this T cell receptor beta chain was counted only a few times. The antigen remains undetermined. TCRdb's table, derived via immunoSEQ multiplex PCR, lists solely in-frame clones and lacks some. The table has 110,000 to 150,000 clones, about 80% seen once. The CDR3 contains 14 residues. Germline values: CDR1 MNHEY, CDR2 SMNVEV (reference sequence). Deletions cut 8 bases from V and 5 bases from J, with 19 bases between. This sample is drawn from a study of cytotoxic CD8 clonotypes in ibrutinib-treated CLL. Whole-study findings and limits: Patients showed higher baseline clonality than age-matched healthy donors, and it tracked circulating CD8+ T-cell counts. Clonality was elevated at ibrutinib response and had returned toward baseline at progression.

Sequenced here: PBMCs, sampled after 24 months of ibrutinib treatment. This chain uses TRBV27 with TRBJ2-7; possibly TRBD1 or TRBD2 for D (5 bases each). This sequence was found in a human donor with chronic lymphocytic leukemia. In DNA form, the CDR3 reads TGTGCCAGCGGACCGGGACCGACCCCCGACGAGCAGTACTTC. This gives the protein CASGPGPTPDEQYF.